This TCR beta chain was found in a study of T-cell reconstitution after alpha-beta-depleted transplantation in children. The TCRbeta library was prepared with unique molecular identifiers. From the PCR reads, TCRdb called clonotypes with MiXCR, one entry per CDR3 protein. This table holds around 530,000 distinct CDR3 sequences, 32% found once. The clonotype was recovered from a human donor who donated a stem cell graft to a child with aplastic anemia. Sequenced material: PBMCs from the stem cell graft donor, taken from the stem cell graft.

For the CDR3, the DNA is TGTGCCAGCAGCCCCAAGTTTTTGAACAATGAGCAGTTCTTC. Its translation: CASSPKFLNNEQFF. The gene calls are TRBV7-2 and TRBJ2-1; D is unclear. The V end was cut by 5 bases, the J end by 5 bases, with 13 bases between. CDR1 is SGHTA and CDR2 is FQGNSA in the germline V gene. This CDR3 is 14 amino acids long.